This T cell receptor beta chain was captured in a study of spatial heterogeneity in lung cancer. J gave up 6 bases and V 1 base, and 5 bases lay outside the gene matches. This CDR3 is 14 amino acids long. Looked up from germline, CDR1 is DFQATT and CDR2 is SNEGSKA (reference sequence). The sample's time point: sample taken at primary tumor resection. TCRdb reanalysed the 5' RACE reads using MiXCR and keeps one entry per CDR3 protein. This sample carries approximately 49,000 distinct CDR3 sequences, approximately 5.7% of them seen once, and the ten largest clones take 11%. This clonotype was seen at least ten times.

This chain joins TRBV20-1 and TRBJ2-3; 9 bases agree with TRBD2. Sample: PBMCs, taken at surgery. The receptor was derived from a male donor with early-stage non-small cell lung cancer. The CDR3 protein is CSARGAGGGDTQYF. The CDR3 region has the DNA TGCAGTGCTAGAGGAGCGGGAGGCGGGGATACGCAGTATTTT.